The T cell receptor beta chain described here comes from a study of shared clonotypes between healthy human individuals (dated by TCRdb to the early 2020s). Study-level background: A couple of women and a few men aged 18 to 49 years were included in the cohort. The study deeply sequenced blood TCR repertoires of about 5 healthy adults to estimate repertoire size and the extent of clonotype sharing between individuals. Different laboratories and diverse techniques were used to prepare libraries and sequence TCR repertoires, to increase sequencing depth and limit assay-specific biases. Each donor's leukapheresis produced roughly between roughly 0.85 and 10 billion PBMCs. For each donor, three plates each were used for CD4 naive and CD4 memory, two plates were used for CD8 naive, and one plate was used for CD8 memory. Study-wide findings and limitations: Approximately 5% of naive CD4, 3.5% of naive CD8, approximately 2% of memory CD4, and about 0.4% of memory CD8 clonotypes were shared across several donors. Even with the large sequencing depth, rarefaction of the sorted-subset datasets indicated that sequencing was incomplete. The genetic and exposure-history diversity represented was limited by the small number of donors. Compared with non-shared clonotypes, the clonotypes found in all four sorted-subset donors had higher generation probabilities. Pairwise subsampling indicated that sequencing depth was expected to affect the degree of clonotype sharing among donors. Sampling was restricted to blood, and TCR repertoires in tissues likely differ from the TCR repertoires found in blood. Larger estimated clonotype richness was generally found for naive subsets than for memory subsets.

TCR CDR3 regions were amplified from genomic DNA by multiplex PCR using the deep immunoSEQ assay. Extracted genomic DNA from each cell subset was distributed evenly across all wells of several immunoSEQ 96-well plates, and each plate was treated as a replicate. For sorted subsets, each replicate PCR was loaded with roughly 200 ng genomic DNA, equivalent to approximately 33,000 T cell genomes. The purified libraries were quantified using a Qubit 3.0 fluorometer, sized with a Bioanalyzer 2100, and then quantified again using the KAPA Library Quantification kit. Each immunoSEQ 96-well plate was sequenced on its own single-read 150-cycle Illumina NextSeq 550 flow cell. In the paper's pipeline: Because the immunoSEQ output held only junctional sequences and lacked quality scores, the filtering could not match the filtering applied to full-length reads. Sequences were annotated with PyIR, a Python wrapper for IgBLAST v1.9, using IMGT germline references to assign V/J genes and CDR3. Reads with weak V/J assignments (E-value above 1e-6), missing CDR3, stop codons, out-of-frame junctions, or ambiguous translated residues were removed. V3J clonotypes were defined by identical inferred V gene, J gene, and CDR3 amino acid sequence. Percentage overlap between repertoires was computed as shared unique clonotypes divided by the size of the smaller repertoire. RTK rarefaction, the Chao1 estimator, and Recon v2.1 estimates of unobserved clonotypes were used to assess repertoire richness. For all TCRbeta clonotypes obtained by the gDNA method from several donors, generation probabilities were computed with OLGA. Imported from immuneACCESS, the table was reduced by TCRdb to in-frame sequences with V and J called. These copies leave out some clones; in studies compared against another copy, an unresolved V gene accounts for under half, and the cause of the remainder is not known. Clone size and the V and J calls come from that table; the DNA yielded D and trimming. This sample lists hundreds of thousands of clones; around 97% were detected once. The top ten clones comprise 0.057% of the sample.

The donors were healthy, HIV-negative adults who had no recently reported acute infections or vaccinations. All donors were Caucasian adults living in Nashville, Tennessee, USA. Magnetic negative selection was used to enrich CD4+ T cells, after which naive cells were positively selected on CD45RA and the negative fraction became the memory subset. After blood collection by leukapheresis, PBMCs were isolated using Ficoll-Histopaque density gradient centrifugation and then cryopreserved in the vapor phase of liquid nitrogen. Purity and quantity of every magnetically sorted T cell population were checked by analytical flow cytometry. From each sorted fraction, genomic DNA was isolated and quantified by UV absorbance on a Nanodrop 2000c. Concerning this clone: What antigen it recognizes has not been identified. No qualities accompany the bases; no much larger clone lies one base away.

From cysteine to phenylalanine, the CDR3 is 21 amino acids long. The read is trimmed to its CDR3 DNA, 63 bases read in frame from base 1. The TCR was taken from a woman between 25 and 40 years old in good health. The chain uses TRBV1 and TRBJ2-2; the table's D gene call, TRBD2, was not cross checked with the DNA. TRBV1 is classified as a pseudogene. The specimen was naive CD4+ T cells sorted from blood. The cell subset or site label, as the study defines it: CD45RA+ positively selected. The CDR3 protein is CTSSQDLIGTSGSGRTGELFF. At the DNA level, the sequence is TGCACCAGCAGCCAAGATCTTATCGGGACTAGCGGGAGTGGACGAACCGGGGAGCTGTTTTTT.